Detailed here is one T cell receptor (beta chain). Antigen specificity is unknown. The data originate from a study of shared clonotypes between healthy human individuals. In the original processing: Junction-only sequences produced by ImmunoSEQ had no quality scores, so filtering differed. Assay used: immunoSEQ multiplex PCR; TCRdb lists only in-frame clones, some missing. Clone size and V and J calls were adopted from that table, with D and trimming inferred from the DNA. The sample includes some 2.3 million clones, 93% seen only once; the top ten take around 0.4%. Regarding the study as a whole: Rarefaction exposed incomplete sorted-subset sequencing despite large depth. Clonotypes which were not shared had lower generation probabilities than clonotypes that all four donors shared. It was anticipated that sequencing depth would influence how many clonotypes donors shared.

The V gene end was trimmed by 5 bases and the J gene end by 9 bases; junction bases not matched to a gene: 18. The length of the CDR3 is 18 residues. Germline assignment: CDR1 SGHTA and CDR2 FQGTGA. The chain has TRBV7-3 and TRBJ2-1, with 11 bases lining up with TRBD2. This sequence originates from a young man in good health. Some clones in this sample may be carry-over from other donors' samples. Sample: naive CD4+ T cells from PBMCs. Specified subset: CD45RA+ positively selected. The CDR3 nucleotides read TGTGCCAGCAGCCCCTCTACTAGCGGGAGTGCCGGTTTGGGTGAGCAGTTCTTC. This sequence encodes CASSPSTSGSAGLGEQFF.